This TCR beta chain came from a study of CD8 T cell repertoires and HIV-1 epitope variants. TCRdb's copy holds only in-frame clones and misses some; the assay was immunoSEQ multiplex PCR. Among 5,600 or so clones, 50% to 75% were seen once, and the ten largest hold about 44%. Germline values: CDR1 SEHNR, CDR2 FQNEAQ (reference sequence). The CDR3 is 14 amino acids. V was pared by 4 bases and J by 4 bases, with 13 bases between. As concerns this clone: Its antigen is unknown.

The sample taken for sequencing was cultured CD8+ T cells derived from PBMCs. The sequence was obtained from a male donor with HIV. The V gene is TRBV7-9, the J gene TRBJ2-5; unclear D gene. CDR3 sequence reads: CASSSQVLGETQYF. The CDR3 DNA follows: TGTGCCAGCAGCTCCCAGGTACTGGGAGAGACCCAGTACTTC.